Presented here are 5 T cell receptor beta chains from one specimen sequenced in a study of T cells after posttransplantation cyclophosphamide. Sequencing used immunoSEQ multiplex PCR; TCRdb keeps in-frame clones, though not all of them. There are about 1,800 clones in the sample; about 86% occur only once, and 9.5% to 12% lies in the top ten. What was sequenced was CD8+ T cells sorted from bone marrow. The origin of the receptors is a woman aged 50 to 60 in good health and a related stem cell transplant donor.

The chain has TRBV12-5 and TRBJ2-7, with TRBD1 matching over 7 bases. Germline CDR1 reads LGHNT; CDR2 reads FRNRAP. CDR3 length: 14 residues. With 3 bases clipped from V and 2 bases from J, the junction kept 4 bases outside the gene matches. The CDR3, as DNA: TGTGCTAGTGGTTTACAGGGGTCTGCCTACGAGCAGTACTTC. The encoded protein is CASGLQGSAYEQYF.

Only one count was recorded for this clone. J is TRBJ1-2 and V is TRBV7-9; a weak D match, TRBD1 (6 bases). This CDR3 comprises 16 residues. The germline V gene encodes CDR1 SEHNR and CDR2 FQNEAQ (reference sequence). The V and J ends lost 5 bases and 4 bases respectively, with 20 bases between them. CDR3: CASSQGPQGSSYGYTF. The CDR3 coding sequence is TGTGCCAGCAGCCAGGGGCCTCAGGGGTCATCCTATGGCTACACCTTC. Filled out from reference TRBV7-9 and TRBJ1-2, the complete variable domain reads DTGVSQNPRHKITKRGQNVTFRCDPISEHNRLYWYRQTLGQGPEFLTYFQNEAQLEKSRLLSDRFSAERPKGSFSTLEIQRTEQGDSAMYLCASSQGPQGSSYGYTFGSGTRLTVV.

V gene TRBV11-2 combines with J gene TRBJ1-6; D is ambiguous. V lost 0 bases and J 2 bases, leaving 8 bases between the germline ends. The CDR3 spans 16 residues. Germline V gene sequence: CDR1 SGHAT, CDR2 FQNNGV. This CDR3 reads CASSLELGAYNSPLHF. The CDR3 coding sequence is TGTGCCAGCAGCTTAGAGCTAGGCGCCTATAATTCACCCCTCCACTTT.

V and J are TRBV6-1 and TRBJ1-1, with no clear D. V was trimmed by 7 bases and J by 5 bases, leaving 11 bases between them. CDR1 is MNHNS and CDR2 is SASEGT in the germline V gene. This CDR3 is built from 12 residues. The CDR3 DNA is TGTGCCAGCATTCCGACGCGGACTGAAGCTTTCTTT. Translating gives CASIPTRTEAFF.

The chain couples TRBV12-5 to TRBJ1-2; D possibly corresponds to TRBD1 (5 bases). Trimming took off 5 bases at V and 7 bases at J, with 23 bases between the two ends. The germline V gene encodes CDR1 LGHNT and CDR2 FRNRAP. This CDR3 has 16 residues. The CDR3 sequence: CASGELQDPYGLGYTF. The CDR3 DNA is TGTGCTAGTGGTGAATTACAGGACCCTTATGGGCTTGGCTACACCTTC.